This T cell receptor (beta chain) was found in a study of T-cell reconstitution after alpha-beta-depleted transplantation in children. This clonotype has just a few counts. As it was prepared, the TCRbeta library received unique molecular identifiers. TCRdb used MiXCR to reprocess the PCR reads, holding one entry per CDR3 protein. This sample has around 380,000 distinct CDR3 sequences; 9.5% to 13% occur once, and the top ten carry nearly 5.5%. Sequenced here: PBMCs from the stem cell graft donor, sampled from the stem cell graft. This receptor was identified in a human donor who donated a stem cell graft to a child with acute myeloid leukemia.

CDR3 sequence: CSGRLAGGINEQFF. The CDR3, as DNA: TGCAGTGGAAGACTAGCGGGAGGAATCAATGAGCAGTTCTTC. V is TRBV20-1 and J is TRBJ2-1, with 13 bases identical to TRBD2. V lost 7 bases, J lost 6 bases, and 6 bases stayed unmatched. The germline CDR1 and CDR2 sequences are DFQATT and SNEGSKA (reference sequence). There are 14 residues in the CDR3.